A selection of T cell receptor beta chains follows, all from one sample in a study of blood T cell repertoires in COVID-19. This table comes from immunoSEQ multiplex PCR, and its TCRdb copy is limited to in-frame clones, with some not included. The repertoire holds 200,000 to 250,000 clones, with around 88% as singletons. The sequenced material came from peripheral blood. Source of these receptors: a woman under 40 who had recovered from COVID-19. The CDR3 runs from the conserved cysteine through the conserved F or W. A D gene is named only where the DNA matches it firmly. Clone size appears in some rows only: once, few, many, or a class for an expanded clone.

TRBJ2-7 | TRBV3-1/TRBV3-2 | NA | TRBD2 | CASSLGGGARIYYEQYF | TGTGCCAGCAGCCTAGGCGGGGGGGCCAGAATCTACTACGAGCAGTACTTC
TRBJ2-7 | TRBV27 | NA | TRBD1 | CASSPHRDRAYEQYF | TGTGCCAGCAGTCCCCACCGGGACAGGGCCTACGAGCAGTACTTC
TRBJ2-2 | TRBV12-3/TRBV12-4 | NA | TRBD2 | CASSGGGTGELFF | TGTGCCAGCAGCGGCGGGGGGACCGGGGAGCTGTTTTTT
TRBJ1-6 | TRBV27 | once | TRBD1 | CASSWTRTGTNSPLHF | TGTGCCAGCAGTTGGACCCGGACAGGGACGAATTCACCCCTCCACTTT
TRBJ1-6 | TRBV10-3 | NA | NA | CAIRGSLNSPLHF | TGTGCCATCAGGGGGAGCCTTAATTCACCCCTCCACTTT
TRBJ2-5 | TRBV24-1 | NA | NA | CATSDSTKKETQYF | TGTGCCACCAGTGATTCGACTAAAAAAGAGACCCAGTACTTC
TRBJ2-5 | TRBV14 | NA | TRBD2 | CASSQRTSGGPTLLDKETQYF | TGTGCCAGCAGCCAAAGGACTAGCGGGGGGCCCACACTACTGGATAAAGAGACCCAGTACTTC
TRBJ2-3 | TRBV7-6 | NA | TRBD2 | CASSPGGGFPSTDTQYF | TGTGCCAGCAGCCCCGGGGGGGGATTCCCTAGCACAGATACGCAGTATTTT
TRBJ2-7 | TRBV5-6 | NA | NA | CASSLELQGSSEQYF | TGTGCCAGCAGCTTGGAGCTGCAGGGGTCCAGCGAGCAGTACTTC
TRBJ2-5 | TRBV3-1/TRBV3-2 | NA | TRBD2 | CASSLVTAGQETQYF | TGTGCCAGCAGCCTCGTCACAGCGGGACAAGAGACCCAGTACTTC
TRBJ1-5 | TRBV2 | NA | NA | CASSEQAVSPQHF | TGTGCCAGCAGTGAACAGGCTGTATCGCCCCAGCATTTT
TRBJ1-3 | TRBV9 | NA | NA | CASSVVAGAISGNTIYF | TGTGCCAGCAGCGTAGTAGCAGGGGCAATCTCTGGAAACACCATATATTTT
TRBJ1-6 | TRBV28 | NA | NA | CASRGRARGGNSPLHF | TGTGCCAGCAGGGGAAGGGCACGGGGTGGTAATTCACCCCTCCACTTT
TRBJ1-4 | TRBV19 | NA | TRBD1 | CASSLRPGQGPEKLFF | TGTGCCAGTAGTCTCCGACCGGGACAGGGGCCTGAAAAACTGTTTTTT
TRBJ2-5 | TRBV19 | NA | NA | CASSIFGETQYF | TGTGCCAGTAGTATTTTCGGGGAGACCCAGTACTTC
TRBJ2-7 | TRBV3-1/TRBV3-2 | NA | TRBD2 | CASSQDEETSGGVSYEQYF | TGTGCCAGCAGCCAAGATGAGGAAACTAGCGGGGGTGTCTCCTACGAGCAGTACTTC
TRBJ1-1 | TRBV6-5 | once | NA | CASSTRLLTEAFF | TGTGCCAGCAGTACTCGACTGCTCACTGAAGCTTTCTTT
TRBJ2-1 | TRBV23-1 | NA | NA | CASSQSGTLGIGWEQFF | TGCGCCAGCAGTCAATCCGGGACACTAGGAATTGGGTGGGAGCAGTTCTTC
TRBJ2-2 | TRBV19 | NA | NA | CATRDFNTGELFF | TGTGCCACCCGGGACTTTAACACCGGGGAGCTGTTTTTT
TRBJ2-5 | TRBV30 | once | NA | CAWSPRQETQYF | TGTGCCTGGAGTCCCCGCCAAGAGACCCAGTACTTC
TRBJ2-7 | TRBV29-1 | NA | NA | CSVEWGGEEQYF | TGCAGCGTTGAGTGGGGAGGAGAGGAGCAGTACTTC
TRBJ1-4 | TRBV6-6 | NA | NA | CASSYLEVNEKLFF | TGTGCCAGCAGTTACCTGGAGGTAAACGAAAAACTGTTTTTT
TRBJ1-3 | TRBV13 | NA | NA | CASSLYGPGNTIYF | TGTGCCAGCAGCTTATACGGTCCTGGAAACACCATATATTTT
TRBJ2-3 | TRBV5-1 | NA | NA | CASSLLDSPSTDTQYF | TGCGCCAGCAGCTTGCTCGACAGCCCTAGCACAGATACGCAGTATTTT
TRBJ2-1 | TRBV6-2/TRBV6-3 | NA | NA | CASSYVRTSGRPYNEQFF | TGTGCCAGCAGTTACGTCAGAACCTCGGGGAGGCCCTACAATGAGCAGTTCTTC
TRBJ2-7 | TRBV3-1/TRBV3-2 | NA | TRBD2 | CASSQMLAGARLSVQYF | TGTGCCAGCAGTCAGATGCTAGCGGGGGCACGGTTAAGTGTGCAGTACTTC
TRBJ1-6 | TRBV4-3 | NA | NA | CASSQDWANSPLHF | TGCGCCAGCAGCCAAGATTGGGCCAATTCACCCCTCCACTTT
TRBJ2-2 | TRBV5-1 | few | TRBD2 | CASSPNGGAADTGELFF | TGCGCCAGCAGCCCGAACGGGGGGGCTGCAGACACCGGGGAGCTGTTTTTT
TRBJ1-2 | TRBV5-1 | once | NA | CASSLEGLYDIYTF | TGCGCCAGCAGCTTGGAAGGACTCTATGATATCTACACCTTC
TRBJ2-3 | TRBV7-3 | NA | NA | CASSFQGSTDTQYF | TGTGCCAGCAGCTTCCAGGGTTCCACAGATACGCAGTATTTT
TRBJ1-4 | TRBV4-1 | NA | TRBD1 | CASSHSSGTGGAITNEKLFF | TGCGCCAGCAGCCACTCTTCCGGGACAGGGGGCGCGATAACTAATGAAAAACTGTTTTTT
TRBJ1-5 | TRBV19 | NA | NA | CASSMVRGPDQPQHF | TGTGCCAGTAGTATGGTCAGGGGTCCGGATCAGCCCCAGCATTTT
TRBJ1-4 | TRBV5-1 | NA | TRBD1 | CASSQDRVGEKLFF | TGCGCCAGCAGCCAGGACAGGGTAGGGGAAAAACTGTTTTTT
TRBJ1-2 | TRBV25-1 | NA | TRBD1 | CASSKPGQLEGGYTF | TGTGCCAGCAGTAAACCGGGACAGCTGGAGGGTGGCTACACCTTC
TRBJ2-7 | TRBV27 | NA | NA | CASREGVEQYF | TGTGCCAGCAGGGAGGGTGTCGAGCAGTACTTC
TRBJ2-5 | TRBV5-1 | NA | TRBD1 | CASRHLDRGPETQYF | TGCGCCAGCAGACACTTGGACAGGGGGCCCGAGACCCAGTACTTC
TRBJ2-5 | TRBV5-4 | NA | NA | CASRPEPGNQETQYF | TGTGCCAGCAGACCCGAGCCGGGGAATCAAGAGACCCAGTACTTC
TRBJ2-1 | TRBV5-5 | NA | NA | CASSLRGRGSYNEQFF | TGTGCCAGCAGCTTGCGGGGCCGGGGGTCCTACAATGAGCAGTTCTTC
TRBJ2-1 | TRBV6-2/TRBV6-3 | NA | NA | CASSKTGNEQFF | TGTGCCAGCAGCAAGACAGGTAATGAGCAGTTCTTC
TRBJ1-1 | TRBV7-2 | NA | TRBD1 | CASSPNPGGANTEAFF | TGTGCCAGCAGCCCCAACCCAGGGGGAGCGAACACTGAAGCTTTCTTT
TRBJ2-3 | TRBV11-2 | NA | TRBD2 | CASSLEPGLDTDTQYF | TGTGCCAGCAGCTTAGAACCGGGACTAGACACAGATACGCAGTATTTT
TRBJ2-6 | TRBV9 | NA | TRBD1 | CASSRTGGSGANVLTF | TGTGCCAGCAGCCGGACAGGGGGCTCTGGGGCCAACGTCCTGACTTTC
TRBJ1-1 | TRBV4-2 | NA | TRBD1 | CASSHPTGGYTEAFF | TGTGCCAGCAGCCACCCGACAGGGGGCTACACTGAAGCTTTCTTT
TRBJ1-1 | TRBV6-2/TRBV6-3 | once | TRBD1 | CASSHQQGAGWTEAFF | TGTGCCAGCAGTCATCAACAGGGGGCGGGATGGACTGAAGCTTTCTTT